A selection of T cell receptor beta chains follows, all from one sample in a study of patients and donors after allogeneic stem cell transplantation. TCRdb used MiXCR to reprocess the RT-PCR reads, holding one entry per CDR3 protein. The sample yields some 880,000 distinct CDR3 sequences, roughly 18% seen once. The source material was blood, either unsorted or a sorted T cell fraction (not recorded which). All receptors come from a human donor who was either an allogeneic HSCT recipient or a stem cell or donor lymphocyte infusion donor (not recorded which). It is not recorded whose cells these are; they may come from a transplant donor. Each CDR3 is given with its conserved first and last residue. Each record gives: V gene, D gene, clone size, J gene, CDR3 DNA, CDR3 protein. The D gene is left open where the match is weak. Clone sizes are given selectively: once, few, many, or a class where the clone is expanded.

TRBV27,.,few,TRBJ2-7,TGTGCCAGCAGTGTAAAGGCCGACTACGAGCAGTACTTC,CASSVKADYEQYF
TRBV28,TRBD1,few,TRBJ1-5,TGTGCCAGCAGTAACACCGGGACAGAGAAACCCAATCAGCCCCAGCATTTT,CASSNTGTEKPNQPQHF
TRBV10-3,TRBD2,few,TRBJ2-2,TGTGCCATCAGCGTACTAGCGGGAGCCGGGGAGCTGTTTTTT,CAISVLAGAGELFF
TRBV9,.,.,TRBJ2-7,TGTGCCAGCAGCGTTAATCCGGGGGGCGGATACGAGCAGTACTTC,CASSVNPGGGYEQYF
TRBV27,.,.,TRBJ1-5,TGTGCCAGCAGCGCGTGGTTGGTTCCTGCAGACAATCAGCCCCAGCATTTT,CASSAWLVPADNQPQHF
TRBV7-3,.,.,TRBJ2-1,TGTGCCAGCAGCTTAAAACCAATTAGGGACAATGAGCAGTTCTTC,CASSLKPIRDNEQFF
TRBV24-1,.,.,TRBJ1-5,TGTGCCACCAGTGGGCGGGGTGGGTACAATCAGCCCCAGCATTTT,CATSGRGGYNQPQHF
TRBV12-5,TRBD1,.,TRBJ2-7,TGTGCTAGTGGTTTCCGGGACAGGGGATTTCAGAATTCCTACGAGCAGTACTTC,CASGFRDRGFQNSYEQYF
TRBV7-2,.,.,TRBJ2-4,TGTGCCAGCAGCTCCGTAAACATTCAGTACTTC,CASSSVNIQYF
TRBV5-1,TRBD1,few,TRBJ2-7,TGCGCCAGCAGCTCGACAGGGTTTAAGTACTTC,CASSSTGFKYF
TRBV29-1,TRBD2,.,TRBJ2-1,TGCAGCGTTGAAGTTGTGACTAGCGGGAGGGAAAACAATGAGCAGTTCTTC,CSVEVVTSGRENNEQFF
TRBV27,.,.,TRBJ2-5,TGTGCCAGCCCCATGATAGCGGTCCAAGAGACCCAGTACTTC,CASPMIAVQETQYF
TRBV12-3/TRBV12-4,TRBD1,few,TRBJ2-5,TGTGCCAGCAGATTACCGCTCGCGGGACAGGGGACCAATTCGTACCAAGAGACCCAGTACTTC,CASRLPLAGQGTNSYQETQYF
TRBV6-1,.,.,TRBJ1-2,TGTGCCAGCATGCAGACAGCTAACTATGGCTACACCTTC,CASMQTANYGYTF
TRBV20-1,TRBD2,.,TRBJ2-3,TGCAGTGCTAGAATAGGGGCGGGGGGGGCAGATACGCAGTATTTT,CSARIGAGGADTQYF
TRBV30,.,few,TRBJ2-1,TGTGCCTGGAGCCGAAAGGACGGGGCGTACAATGAGCAGTTCTTC,CAWSRKDGAYNEQFF
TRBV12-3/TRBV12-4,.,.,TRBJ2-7,TGTGCCAGCAGTTTATGGGTTTACGAGCAGTACTTC,CASSLWVYEQYF
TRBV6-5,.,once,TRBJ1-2,TGTGCCAGCAGTTTCCGGACAGTCTCGGGGGTGTATGACTACACCTTC,CASSFRTVSGVYDYTF
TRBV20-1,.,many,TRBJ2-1,TGCAGTGCTAGAGGAGGGGGCTCCTACAATGAGCAGTTCTTC,CSARGGGSYNEQFF
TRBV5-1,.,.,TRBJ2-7,TGCGCCAGCAGCTCTCAAAGCGCCTACGAGCAGTACTTC,CASSSQSAYEQYF
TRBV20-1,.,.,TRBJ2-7,TGCAGTGCTAGAGAGGGCAGAACCTACGAGCAGTACTTC,CSAREGRTYEQYF
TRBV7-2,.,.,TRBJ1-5,TGTGCCAGCAGCCGAGGGACGGCCGGCGATCAGCCCCAGCATTTT,CASSRGTAGDQPQHF
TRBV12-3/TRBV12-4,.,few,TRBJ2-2,TGTGCCAGCAATCTGGGGCCGAGCACCGGGGAGCTGTTTTTT,CASNLGPSTGELFF
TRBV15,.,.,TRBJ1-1,TGTGCCACCAGCAGAGACAGTCGGGGGCCCGCTGAAGCTTTCTTT,CATSRDSRGPAEAFF
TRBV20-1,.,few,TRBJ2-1,TGCAGTGCTAGAGATCAGGTCCTTGAGCAGTTCTTC,CSARDQVLEQFF